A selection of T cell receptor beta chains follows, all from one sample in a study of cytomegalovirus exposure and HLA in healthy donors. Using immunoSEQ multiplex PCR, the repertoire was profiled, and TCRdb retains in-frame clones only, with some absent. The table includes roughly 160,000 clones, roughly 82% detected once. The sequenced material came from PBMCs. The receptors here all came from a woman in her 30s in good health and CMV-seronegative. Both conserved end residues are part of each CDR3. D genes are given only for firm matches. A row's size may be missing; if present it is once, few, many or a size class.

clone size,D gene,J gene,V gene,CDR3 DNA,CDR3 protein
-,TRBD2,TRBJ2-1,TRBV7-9,TGTGCCAGCAGTCCAGGACTAGCTTGGAACAATGAGCAGTTCTTC,CASSPGLAWNNEQFF
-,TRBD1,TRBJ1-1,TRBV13,TGTGCCAGCAGCTTTGAGGGTTCAGGGACAGGCCAAGACACTGAAGCTTTCTTT,CASSFEGSGTGQDTEAFF
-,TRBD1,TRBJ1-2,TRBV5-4,TGTGCCAGCAGCTCTTCCCGGGACAGGCCCGGCTACACCTTC,CASSSSRDRPGYTF
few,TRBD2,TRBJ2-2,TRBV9,TGTGCCAGCAGCGTAGGGGGTAGCGGGGGGCCGAACACCGGGGAGCTGTTTTTT,CASSVGGSGGPNTGELFF
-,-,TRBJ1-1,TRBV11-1,TGTGCCAGCAGCGGTGCCGGGAATAGGGGGGAAGCTTTCTTT,CASSGAGNRGEAFF
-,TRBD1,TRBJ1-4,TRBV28,TGTGCCAGCAGTTTATGGGGACAGGGGGCCGAAAAACTGTTTTTT,CASSLWGQGAEKLFF
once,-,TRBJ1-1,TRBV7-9,TGTGCCCAGGACGGGGTGAACACTGAAGCTTTCTTT,CAQDGVNTEAFF
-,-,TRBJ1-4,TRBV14,TGTGCCAGCAGCGAGGAAGGGGCGGTTAATGAAAAACTGTTTTTT,CASSEEGAVNEKLFF
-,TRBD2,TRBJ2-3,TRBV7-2,TGTGCCAGCAGCTTCACTAGCGGGAGTGACACAGATACGCAGTATTTT,CASSFTSGSDTDTQYF
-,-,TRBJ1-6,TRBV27,TGTGCCAGCAGTCTAACCACTCATAATTCACCCCTCCACTTT,CASSLTTHNSPLHF
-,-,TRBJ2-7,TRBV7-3,TGTGCCAGCAGCTTAACGTCAGGTGGTGGGCAGTACTTC,CASSLTSGGGQYF
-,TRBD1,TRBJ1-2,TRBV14,TGTGCCAGCAGCCTAAGGGGGACAGGGGGCACATTCTATGGCTACACCTTC,CASSLRGTGGTFYGYTF
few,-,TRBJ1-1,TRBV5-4,TGTGCCAGCAGCTATACAGGGAACACTGAAGCTTTCTTT,CASSYTGNTEAFF
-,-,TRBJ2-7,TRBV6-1,TGTGCCAGCAGTGATATGGGAGCCAGCTCCTACGAGCAGTACTTC,CASSDMGASSYEQYF
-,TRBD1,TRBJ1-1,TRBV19,TGTGCCAGTAGTGTACAGGGGGCCAACACTGAAGCTTTCTTT,CASSVQGANTEAFF
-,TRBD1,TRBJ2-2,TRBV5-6,TGTGCCAGCATGGGACAGGGGGCCACCGGGGAGCTGTTTTTT,CASMGQGATGELFF
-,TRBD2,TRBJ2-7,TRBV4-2,TGTGCCAGCAGCCTTCTAGCGGGAGGGGGGCACGAGCAGTACTTC,CASSLLAGGGHEQYF
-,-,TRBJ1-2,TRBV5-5,TGTGCCAGCAGCCTTACAGAAGGAGGCTACACCTTC,CASSLTEGGYTF
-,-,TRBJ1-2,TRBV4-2,TGTGCCAGCAGCCAAGTTCAGGCAGGGTATGGCTACACCTTC,CASSQVQAGYGYTF
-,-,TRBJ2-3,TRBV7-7,TGTGCTAGCAGCTTATCTAGCACAGATACGCAGTATTTT,CASSLSSTDTQYF
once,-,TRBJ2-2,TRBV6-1,TGTGCCAGCAACACAGCGAACACCGGGGAGCTGTTTTTT,CASNTANTGELFF
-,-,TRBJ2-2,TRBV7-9,TGTGCCAGCAGCCTCCCCCCCGCGAACACCGGGGAGCTGTTTTTT,CASSLPPANTGELFF
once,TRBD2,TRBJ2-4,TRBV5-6,TGTGCCAGCAGGAAGAGGATAGCGGGCGTAGCCAAAAACATTCAGTACTTC,CASRKRIAGVAKNIQYF
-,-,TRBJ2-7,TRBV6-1,TGTGCCAGCAGTGAAGTGGAGACAGCCTACGAGCAGTACTTC,CASSEVETAYEQYF
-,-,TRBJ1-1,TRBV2,TGTGCCAGCACGAGGGAGGGGGGCACTGAAGCTTTCTTT,CASTREGGTEAFF
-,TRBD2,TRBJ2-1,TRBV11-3,TGTGCCAGCAGCCCTAGGGGATTAACGGGAGGGCTTGACAATGAGCAGTTCTTC,CASSPRGLTGGLDNEQFF
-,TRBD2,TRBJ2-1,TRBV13,TGTGCCAGCAGCTCCAATCGGGGGGTTACCTACAATGAGCAGTTCTTC,CASSSNRGVTYNEQFF
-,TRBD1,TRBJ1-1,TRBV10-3,TGTGCCATCAGTGCTGTTGGACAGGGTGGCGCTGAAGCTTTCTTT,CAISAVGQGGAEAFF
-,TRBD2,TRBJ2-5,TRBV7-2,TGTGCCAGCAGCTTAGGGGGACTAGCGGGAGAGACCCAGTACTTC,CASSLGGLAGETQYF
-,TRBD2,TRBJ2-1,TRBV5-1,TGCGCCAGCAGCTTGACGGGAGGTAATTACAATGAGCAGTTCTTC,CASSLTGGNYNEQFF
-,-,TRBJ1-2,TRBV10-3,TGTGCCATCAGTGAGTCCGGGGATCGGGGGGCAGGCTACACCTTC,CAISESGDRGAGYTF
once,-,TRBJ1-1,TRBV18,TGTGCCAGCTCGGCTGCTATGTGGCAGGGGCGGTCGACTGAAGCTTTCTTT,CASSAAMWQGRSTEAFF
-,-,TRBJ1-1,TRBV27,TGTGCCAGCAGTTTCGCAGGGGATTTAAACACTGAAGCTTTCTTT,CASSFAGDLNTEAFF
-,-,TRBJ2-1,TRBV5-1,TGCGCCAGCAGCTTTGGAGGGGACAATGAGCAGTTCTTC,CASSFGGDNEQFF
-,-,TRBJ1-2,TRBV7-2,TGTGCCAGCAGCTTAGGCGGGGGCGCATCGGACTATGGCTACACCTTC,CASSLGGGASDYGYTF
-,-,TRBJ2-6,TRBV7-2,TGTGCCAGCAGCTTTAGGAGGTCTGGGGCCAACGTCCTGACTTTC,CASSFRRSGANVLTF
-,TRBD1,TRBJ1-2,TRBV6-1,TGTGCCAGCAGGGACAGGGAAGGATCTGGCTACACTTTC,CASRDREGSGYTF
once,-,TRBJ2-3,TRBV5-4,TGTGCCAGCAGCTTGGTTGGGGCATCAGTGGATACGCAGTATTTT,CASSLVGASVDTQYF
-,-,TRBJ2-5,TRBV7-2,TGTGCCAGCAGCTTAAACCCCCAGCGGGAGACCCAGTACTTC,CASSLNPQRETQYF
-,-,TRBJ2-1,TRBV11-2,TGTGCCAGCAGCACTTACAATGAGCAGTTCTTC,CASSTYNEQFF
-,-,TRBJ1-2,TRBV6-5,TGTGCCAGCAGTCAAGGACAGCTCCACTATGGCTACACCTTC,CASSQGQLHYGYTF
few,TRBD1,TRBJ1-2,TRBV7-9,TGTTCCAGCAGCGATTATGAAGGGGGCGTGAGGTATGGCTACACCTTC,CSSSDYEGGVRYGYTF
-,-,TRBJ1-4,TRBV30,TGTGCCTGGAGTGTACTCCGACAGCCGAATGAAAAACTGTTTTTT,CAWSVLRQPNEKLFF
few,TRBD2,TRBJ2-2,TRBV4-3,TGCGCCAGCAGCCGACTAGCGCACACCGGGGAGCTGTTTTTT,CASSRLAHTGELFF
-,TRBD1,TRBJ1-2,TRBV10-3,TGTGCCATCGGGGAGGACAGGGGAACCCATGGCTACACCTTC,CAIGEDRGTHGYTF
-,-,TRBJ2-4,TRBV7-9,TGTGCCAGCAGCTCCCACAGCCGTACCGCCCTAGCCAAAAACATTCAGTACTTC,CASSSHSRTALAKNIQYF
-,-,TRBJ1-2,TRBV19,TGTGCCAGTAGCGCCCTGACAGGTGGTTTAGGGGGCTACACCTTC,CASSALTGGLGGYTF
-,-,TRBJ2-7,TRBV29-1,TGCAGCGCGGGCTCCTACGAGCAGTACTTC,CSAGSYEQYF
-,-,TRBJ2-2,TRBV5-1,TGCGCCAGCAGCTCAACTTATACAGGGAACACCGGGGAGCTGTTTTTT,CASSSTYTGNTGELFF
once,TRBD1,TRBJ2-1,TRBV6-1,TGTGCCAGCACCGGGGACAGGGGGTATATGAATGAGCAGTTCTTC,CASTGDRGYMNEQFF
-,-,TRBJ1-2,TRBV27,TGTGCCAGCAGGGGATTAGGGCGAGGGAGAGGCTACACCTTC,CASRGLGRGRGYTF
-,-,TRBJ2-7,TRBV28,TGTGCCAGCAGTTTACCGGGGGCCTACGAGCAGTACTTC,CASSLPGAYEQYF
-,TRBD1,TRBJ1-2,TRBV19,TGTGCCAGTAGTATGGACAGGGACGGATATGGCTACACCTTC,CASSMDRDGYGYTF